The 26 T cell receptor beta chains below come from one sample, sequenced in a study of T cells in Graves' hyperthyroidism and ophthalmopathy. RNA transcripts provided the source from which TCR beta CDR3 regions were amplified. HTBI primers were employed in a first-round RT-PCR of the TCR CDR3. TCRdb processed the multiplex PCR reads anew with MiXCR; each CDR3 protein has one entry. The repertoire holds some 570,000 distinct CDR3 sequences, with more than 13% as singletons. Sequences were obtained from blood. These receptors originate from a woman under 30 with Graves' ophthalmopathy.

The genes are TRBV19 and TRBJ2-2; unclear D gene. Germline V gene data show CDR1 as LNHDA and CDR2 as SQIVND (reference sequence). This CDR3 spans 18 amino acids. V lost 0 bases and J 6 bases, leaving 20 bases between the germline ends. The chain's CDR3 is CASSIDSVSPRRSGELFF. The CDR3 region has the DNA TGTGCCAGTAGTATAGATTCGGTTAGCCCTCGGCGATCCGGGGAGCTGTTTTTT.

This clonotype was recorded a few times. CDR3 loop: CASTLLAGPNNEQFF. CDR3 DNA sequence: TGTGCCAGTACCCTCCTAGCGGGACCGAACAATGAGCAGTTCTTC. The chain links TRBV19 to TRBJ2-1; 9 bases are a match to TRBD2. The CDR3 contains 15 residues. Germline V lookup: CDR1 LNHDA, CDR2 SQIVND (reference sequence). V was clipped by 7 bases and J by 5 bases; unmatched bases: 9.

Ten or more counts support this clonotype. The chain combines TRBV29-1 with TRBJ2-3; maybe TRBD2 (5 bases). This CDR3 spans 15 amino acids. V lost 1 base to trimming and J lost 2 bases, with 13 bases between them. In germline, CDR1 is SQVTM, CDR2 ANQGSEA. Here the CDR3 reads CSVEGGSGTTDTQYF. The CDR3 region has the DNA TGCAGCGTTGAAGGCGGCAGCGGAACCACAGATACGCAGTATTTT.

In its sample, this clonotype was seen many times. This chain connects TRBV7-9 to TRBJ2-7; 7 bases are shared with TRBD1. The CDR3 runs to 14 residues. Germline CDR1 reads SEHNR; CDR2 reads FQNEAQ (reference sequence). Losses at the gene ends were 5 bases for V and 4 bases for J; bases not matched to a gene: 8. This chain's CDR3 is CASSIEGAVYEQYF. CDR3 DNA: TGTGCCAGCAGCATCGAGGGGGCGGTTTACGAGCAGTACTTC.

The CDR3 bases are TGCGCCAGCAGCCACTCGCTTACTACAGATACGCAGTATTTT. It codes for CASSHSLTTDTQYF. The chain combines TRBV4-1 with TRBJ2-3, with D uncertain. Per germline, CDR1 MGHRA and CDR2 YSYEKL. V lost 3 bases to trimming and J lost 3 bases, with 10 bases between them. The length of the CDR3 is 14 residues.

This clonotype was counted ten times or more. The chain has TRBV18 and TRBJ1-6; TRBD1 matches at 7 bases. The CDR3 length is 16 residues. CDR1 KGHSH and CDR2 LQKENI come from the germline V gene. Unmatched junction bases numbered 13, after V lost 6 bases and J lost 8 bases. In DNA form, the CDR3 reads TGTGCCAGCTCCCGCCCAGGGGGGGCGGTCCATTCACCCCTCCACTTT. Protein sequence: CASSRPGGAVHSPLHF.

At least ten counts were recorded for this clonotype. The chain has TRBV6-1 and TRBJ2-7; perhaps D is TRBD1 or TRBD2 (6 bases each). This CDR3 spans 18 amino acids. V was pared by 6 bases and J by 7 bases, with 31 bases between. CDR1 and CDR2 from the germline V gene are MNHNS and SASEGT. The CDR3 DNA follows: TGTGCCAGCAGAACAGGGTCCCCGGGGAGGAACGGGAGAGGGGAGCAGTACTTC. This encodes CASRTGSPGRNGRGEQYF.

In its sample, this clonotype was seen a few times. This sequence joins TRBV5-1 and TRBJ1-2; D remains ambiguous. The CDR3 spans 13 residues. Trimming removed 4 bases at V and 8 bases at J, with 15 bases between. From germline, CDR1 is SGHRS and CDR2 YFSETQ. CDR3 in amino acids: CASSPSLGGGYTF. The CDR3 bases are TGCGCCAGCAGCCCTAGCCTCGGCGGGGGCTACACCTTC.

The V call is TRBV15, the J call TRBJ2-3, with 9 bases lining up with TRBD1. Per germline, CDR1 LNHNV and CDR2 YYDKDF (reference sequence). CDR3 size: 16 residues. The trim removed 3 bases at V and 3 bases at J, leaving 7 bases unmatched. CDR3 loop: CATSSHLDRGTDTQYF. The CDR3 DNA reads as TGTGCCACCAGCAGCCACCTGGACAGGGGAACAGATACGCAGTATTTT.

This clonotype was recorded a few times. The CDR3 loop reads CASSGRDSRGELFF. The CDR3 bases are TGTGCCAGCAGCGGGCGGGACAGTCGGGGGGAGCTGTTTTTT. The chain combines TRBV9 with TRBJ2-2; D may be TRBD1 (7 bases). Looked up from germline, CDR1 is SGDLS and CDR2 is YYNGEE. Trimming left V 3 bases short and J 8 bases short, with 14 bases between. The CDR3 length is 14 residues.

This clonotype was counted between two and nine times. CDR3 bases: TGCAGTGCCCTAGGGTACAGGGAGGACTACAATGAGCAGTTCTTC. The encoded protein is CSALGYREDYNEQFF. The rearrangement joins TRBV20-1 to TRBJ2-1; the D call may be TRBD1 or TRBD2 (6 bases each). The germline V gene has CDR1 DFQATT and CDR2 SNEGSKA (reference sequence). The CDR3 loop spans 15 amino acids. Trimming took 6 bases from V and 3 from J, leaving 18 bases between them.

The chain is built from TRBV4-2 and TRBJ1-6, with D hard to call. The CDR3 sequence is 15 residues long. Per the germline V gene, CDR1 is LGHNA and CDR2 is YNFKEQ. V was clipped by 1 base and J by 5 bases, with 9 bases between them. The CDR3 DNA follows: TGTGCCAGCAGCCAAGGGGTTAGAGATAATTCACCCCTCCACTTT. Translating it yields CASSQGVRDNSPLHF.

This clonotype was recorded a few times. The chain uses TRBV19 and TRBJ2-6; D tentatively fits TRBD1 or TRBD2 (6 bases each). This CDR3 has 15 amino acids. The V end was cut by 10 bases, the J end by 0 bases, with 13 bases between. CDR1 and CDR2 from the germline V gene are LNHDA and SQIVND (reference sequence). CDR3 sequence (DNA): TGTGCCACGGGGGCAGCCTACTCTGGGGCCAACGTCCTGACTTTC. This encodes CATGAAYSGANVLTF.

J is TRBJ2-1 and V is TRBV18; D possibly corresponds to TRBD2 (5 bases). V was cut by 2 bases and J by 8 bases, with 19 bases left in between. The CDR3 loop spans 16 amino acids. Germline V lookup: CDR1 KGHSH, CDR2 LQKENI. The CDR3 coding sequence is TGTGCCAGCTCACCATGGCCTAGACCCCAGAGGGATGAGCAGTTCTTC. Its translation: CASSPWPRPQRDEQFF.

This clonotype has a count of ten or more. This chain joins TRBV6-1 and TRBJ2-1; 8 nucleotides agree with TRBD2. With V trimmed by 6 bases and J by 6 bases, 10 bases remained unmatched. CDR1 and CDR2 (germline): MNHNS, SASEGT. The CDR3 has 15 amino acids. CDR3 residues: CASRKREAGVNEQFF. As DNA, the CDR3 is TGTGCCAGCAGAAAAAGGGAAGCGGGAGTCAATGAGCAGTTCTTC.

Only a few counts were recorded for this clonotype. The chain combines TRBV28 with TRBJ1-6; D call uncertain. V dropped 4 bases and J dropped 0 bases, with 13 bases sitting between them. Germline CDR1 reads MDHEN; CDR2 reads SYDVKM. The CDR3 spans 17 residues. In DNA, the CDR3 is TGTGCCAGCAGTTCAATTTCAATGAGCTCCTATAATTCACCCCTCCACTTT. Its protein product is CASSSISMSSYNSPLHF.

Only a few counts were recorded for this clonotype. The V gene is TRBV7-3, the J gene TRBJ1-2; 7 positions agree with TRBD1. Per germline, CDR1 SGHTA and CDR2 FQGTGA. After removal of 5 bases from V and 0 bases from J, the junction contained 21 bases not matched to a gene. The CDR3 length is 20 residues. CDR3 DNA: TGTGCCAGCAGCGCCCTGTTGGACAGGCCCCGCGGGCTTTCTAACTATGGCTACACCTTC. It is translated as CASSALLDRPRGLSNYGYTF.

This clonotype was found many times. V usage is TRBV30 and J usage is TRBJ2-1; D not resolved. This CDR3 is 12 amino acids long. CDR1 and CDR2 from the germline V gene are GTSNPN and SVGIG (reference sequence). V was trimmed by 2 bases and J by 6 bases, leaving 8 bases between them. The CDR3 nucleotides read TGTGCCTGGAGTCGCGCGCTCAATGAGCAGTTCTTC. Translating it yields CAWSRALNEQFF.

This clonotype was recorded at least ten times. J is TRBJ2-1 and V is TRBV29-1, with 9 bases fitting TRBD1. Germline values: CDR1 SQVTM, CDR2 ANQGSEA. The CDR3 has 14 residues. J gave up 8 bases and V 2 bases, and 7 bases lay outside the gene matches. The CDR3 is CSVETGGILDEQFF. The CDR3 bases are TGCAGCGTTGAAACAGGGGGCATATTAGATGAGCAGTTCTTC.

This chain connects TRBV4-2 to TRBJ2-7, with D perhaps TRBD2 (5 bases). V was shortened by 1 base and J by 5 bases, with 9 bases between the two germline ends. In germline, CDR1 is LGHNA, CDR2 YNFKEQ. The CDR3 loop spans 13 amino acids. DNA for the CDR3: TGTGCCAGCAGCCAAGGAAGGCGGGACGAGCAGTACTTC. It specifies CASSQGRRDEQYF.

This clonotype came up many times. The chain couples TRBV3-1 to TRBJ2-1; D is perhaps TRBD1 or TRBD2 (5 bases each). Germline assignment: CDR1 LGHDT and CDR2 YNNKEL (reference sequence). V was cut by 1 base and J by 8 bases, with 15 bases left in between. CDR3 size: 15 residues. The CDR3 bases are TGTGCCAGCAGCCAAGCCAGCGAGGGGTGGGATGAGCAGTTCTTC. As protein: CASSQASEGWDEQFF.

This clonotype came up many times. The V gene is TRBV10-3, the J gene TRBJ2-7; D not certain. Deletions cut 0 bases from V and 6 bases from J, with 3 bases between. The CDR3 is 11 amino acids. In germline, CDR1 is ENHRY, CDR2 SYGVKD. The CDR3 DNA follows: TGTGCCATCAGTGAGTCTGTCGAGCAGTACTTC. As protein: CAISESVEQYF.

There are many counts of this clonotype. The genes are TRBV18 and TRBJ2-1; TRBD2 agrees at 9 bases. Germline V gene sequence: CDR1 KGHSH, CDR2 LQKENI. The V segment lost 4 bases and the J segment 8 bases; nucleotides outside the gene matches: 12. This CDR3 comprises 16 residues. CDR3 in amino acids: CASSQALASGKYEQFF. As DNA, the CDR3 is TGTGCCAGCTCACAAGCTCTGGCTAGCGGGAAATATGAGCAGTTCTTC.

The rearrangement links TRBV19 to TRBJ1-2; no clear D. The germline CDR1 and CDR2 sequences are LNHDA and SQIVND (reference sequence). V was pared by 5 bases and J by 2 bases, with 18 bases between. This CDR3 has 16 residues. Written as DNA, the CDR3 is TGTGCCAGTAGTGTGGACGCACAACCAAGGAACTATGGCTACACCTTC. Amino acids: CASSVDAQPRNYGYTF.

This clonotype was recorded at least ten times. J is TRBJ2-7 and V is TRBV15; 10 nucleotides align to TRBD2. Germline V gene data show CDR1 as LNHNV and CDR2 as YYDKDF (reference sequence). V lost 4 bases and J lost 4; bases outside the gene matches: 7. This CDR3 region has 15 residues. CDR3 sequence (DNA): TGTGCCACCAGCATCCGGACTAGCGGACTTTACGAGCAGTACTTC. The encoded protein is CATSIRTSGLYEQYF.

Remarks on this clonotype: Compared with germline, one end of the junction differs, possibly owing to a read error. The J gene is TRBJ2-3, the V gene TRBV27; TRBD1 or TRBD2 may be the D gene (5 bases each). The CDR3 runs to 16 residues. The germline CDR1 and CDR2 sequences are MNHEY and SMNVEV (reference sequence). The DNA of the CDR3 is TGTGCCAGCAGCCTGGGGGTCCCACGCCCCACAGATACGCGGTATTTT. Its translation: CASSLGVPRPTDTRYF.